This T cell receptor (beta chain) emerged from a study of early T cells in non-severe SARS-CoV-2 infection. Trimming removed 4 bases from V and 2 bases from J; junction bases left unmatched: 5. The CDR3 sequence is 15 residues long. Germline V gene data show CDR1 as SGHAT and CDR2 as FQDESV (reference sequence). TCRdb itself ran the 5' RACE reads through MiXCR, one entry per CDR3 protein. This sample yields 80,000 to 95,000 distinct CDR3 sequences, of which 12% are seen a single time; about 7% belongs to the top ten. The rearrangement uses TRBV11-1 and TRBJ2-7, with 10 positions matching TRBD2. The sequencing input was whole blood. The receptor was isolated from an adult who was a healthcare worker with PCR-confirmed SARS-CoV-2 infection or an uninfected control (not recorded which). The DNA for the CDR3 is TGTGCCAGCAGCTCCCGACTAGCGGGTCCCTACGAGCAGTACTTC. This encodes CASSSRLAGPYEQYF.